Each of the 4 T cell receptor beta chains below was sequenced from the same sample in a study of T cell responses to AZD1222 COVID-19 vaccine. The protocol was immunoSEQ multiplex PCR, while the TCRdb copy is restricted to in-frame clones and leaves out a portion. The sample carries 150,000 to 200,000 clones, around 89% recorded once. The sample consisted of peripheral blood, taken 28 days after the second AZD1222 dose. All receptors derive from an adult who received the AZD1222 COVID-19 vaccine.

This chain links TRBV25-1 with TRBJ2-7, with D possibly being TRBD1 (6 bases). The CDR3 contains 13 residues. Germline-derived CDR1 and CDR2 are MGHDK and SYGVNS. V was clipped by 8 bases and J by 5 bases, with 16 bases between them. The CDR3 DNA sequence: TGTGCCAGCTCCTACAGGGTCCCCGACGAGCAGTACTTC. As protein: CASSYRVPDEQYF.

V and J are TRBV24-1 and TRBJ1-6; 7 bases are shared with TRBD1. The CDR3 has 13 amino acids. The germline V gene has CDR1 KGHDR and CDR2 SFDVKD. The J segment lost 8 bases and the V segment lost 4 bases, leaving 1 base of the junction unmatched. This chain's CDR3 is CATSEQGYSPLHF. As DNA, the CDR3 is TGTGCCACCAGTGAACAGGGGTATTCACCCCTCCACTTT.

This chain links TRBV18 with TRBJ1-1; TRBD1 matches 11 bases. CDR1 KGHSH and CDR2 LQKENI come from the germline V gene. Losses at the gene ends were 0 bases for V and 3 bases for J; bases not matched to a gene: 6. This CDR3 is 17 amino acids long. For the CDR3, the DNA is TGTGCCAGCTCACCACCCCTGGACAGGGGGCAGGACACTGAAGCTTTCTTT. Protein product: CASSPPLDRGQDTEAFF.

This clone has a single count. The V call is TRBV19, the J call TRBJ1-1; TRBD1 matches at 10 bases. The CDR3 totals 16 residues. Germline-derived CDR1 and CDR2 are LNHDA and SQIVND (reference sequence). The J segment lost 2 bases and the V segment lost 4 bases, leaving 7 bases of the junction unmatched. This CDR3 reads CASSTRQGAGNTEAFF. The CDR3 DNA reads as TGTGCCAGTAGTACCCGACAGGGGGCAGGAAACACTGAAGCTTTCTTT.